This T cell receptor beta chain was sequenced during a study of T cells after posttransplantation cyclophosphamide. Sequencing used immunoSEQ multiplex PCR; TCRdb keeps in-frame clones, though not all of them. The sample contains about 43,000 clones, less than 95% of which appear only once. Germline V lookup: CDR1 SGHVS, CDR2 FQNEAQ. V was shortened by 5 bases and J by 7 bases, with 15 bases between the two germline ends. CDR3 length: 15 amino acids. As for this clone: Antigen unknown.

Treatment was busulfan-fludarabine conditioning, a marrow graft, and cyclophosphamide on days +3 and +4. Overall study findings and caveats: Skin or GI-infiltrating T cells shared few TRB sequences with blood. Donor-recipient repertoire similarity was low at 1-2 months, rising over year one. TRB clonality was highly associated with recipient CMV seropositivity and reactivation.

This sequence originates from a male patient aged 55 to 70 who received an allogeneic stem cell transplant from a related donor and was CMV-positive. Certain T cells may be donor cells from the graft. V and J are TRBV7-8 and TRBJ1-6, with TRBD1 as a possible D gene (5 bases). The sequencing used PBMCs, collected just over 60 days after allogeneic stem cell transplant with posttransplant cyclophosphamide. The chain's CDR3 is CASSPTGLLNSPLHF. The CDR3 DNA sequence: TGTGCCAGCAGCCCTACGGGACTACTAAATTCACCCCTCCACTTT.